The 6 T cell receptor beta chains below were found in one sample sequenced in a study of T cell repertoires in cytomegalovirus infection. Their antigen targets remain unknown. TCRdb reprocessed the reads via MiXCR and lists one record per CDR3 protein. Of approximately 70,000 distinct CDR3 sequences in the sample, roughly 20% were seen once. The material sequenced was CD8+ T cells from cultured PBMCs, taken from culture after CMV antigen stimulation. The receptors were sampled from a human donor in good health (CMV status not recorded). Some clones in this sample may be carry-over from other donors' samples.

The CDR3 spells CASSPGISYEQYF. The CDR3 DNA reads as TGTGCCAGCAGCCCCGGGATTTCCTACGAGCAGTACTTC. This chain uses TRBV7-9 with TRBJ2-7; maybe TRBD2 (5 bases). V was cut by 5 bases and J by 1 base, with 9 bases left in between. The CDR3 covers 13 residues. Germline assignment: CDR1 SEHNR and CDR2 FQNEAQ (reference sequence).

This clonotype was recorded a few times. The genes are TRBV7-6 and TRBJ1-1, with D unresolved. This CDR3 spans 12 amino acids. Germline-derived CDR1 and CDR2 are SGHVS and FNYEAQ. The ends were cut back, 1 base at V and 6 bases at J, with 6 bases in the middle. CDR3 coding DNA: TGTGCCAGCAGCTTAGATCATTCTGAAGCTTTCTTT. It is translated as CASSLDHSEAFF.

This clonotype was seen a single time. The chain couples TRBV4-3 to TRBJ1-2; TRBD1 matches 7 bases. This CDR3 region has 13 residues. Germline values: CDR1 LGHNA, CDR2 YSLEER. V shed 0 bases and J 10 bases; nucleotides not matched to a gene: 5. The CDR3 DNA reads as TGCGCCAGCAGCCAAGATAGAGACAGGGCCTACACCTTC. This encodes CASSQDRDRAYTF.

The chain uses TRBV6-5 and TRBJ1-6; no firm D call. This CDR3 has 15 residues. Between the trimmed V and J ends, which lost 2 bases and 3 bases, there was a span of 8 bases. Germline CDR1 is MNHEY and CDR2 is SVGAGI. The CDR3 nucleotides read TGTGCCAGCAGTTACGCCCCCAGCTATAATTCACCCCTCCACTTT. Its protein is CASSYAPSYNSPLHF.

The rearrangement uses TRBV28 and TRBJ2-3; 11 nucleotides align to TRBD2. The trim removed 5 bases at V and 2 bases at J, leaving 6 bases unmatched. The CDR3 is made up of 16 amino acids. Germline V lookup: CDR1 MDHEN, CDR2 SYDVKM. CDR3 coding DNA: TGTGCCAGCAGTCTCCGACTAGCGGGGACCACAGATACGCAGTATTTT. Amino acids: CASSLRLAGTTDTQYF.

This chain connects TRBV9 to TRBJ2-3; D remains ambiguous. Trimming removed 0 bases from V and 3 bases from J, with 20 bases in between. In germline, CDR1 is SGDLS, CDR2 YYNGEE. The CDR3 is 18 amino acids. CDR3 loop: CASSVAIGDPSSTDTQYF. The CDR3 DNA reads TGTGCCAGCAGCGTAGCTATAGGTGACCCCAGCTCAACAGATACGCAGTATTTT.